These 2 T cell receptor beta chains came from one sample sequenced in a study of T cells in Graves' hyperthyroidism and ophthalmopathy. What was amplified from RNA transcripts were TCR beta CDR3 regions. HTBI primers were employed in a first-round RT-PCR of the TCR CDR3. TCRdb re-called the multiplex PCR reads through MiXCR, storing one row per CDR3 protein. Here the sample spans fewer than 650,000 distinct CDR3 sequences, about 15% being singletons. The sample comprised blood. Source of these receptors: a middle-aged woman with Graves' hyperthyroidism.

In its sample, this clonotype was seen a few times. This chain uses TRBV18 with TRBJ2-1, with D perhaps matching TRBD2 (6 bases). V lost 6 bases and J lost 5, with 14 bases in between. The CDR3 is 14 amino acids. CDR1 KGHSH and CDR2 LQKENI come from the germline V gene. The chain's CDR3 is CASSQGASDNEQFF. In nucleotides, the CDR3 is TGTGCCAGCTCTCAAGGGGCTAGCGACAATGAGCAGTTCTTC. The entire variable domain, with the rest obtained from reference TRBV18 and TRBJ2-1, is as follows: NAGVMQNPRHLVRRRGQEARLRCSPMKGHSHVYWYRQLPEEGLKFMVYLQKENIIDESGMPKERFSAEFPKEGPSILRIQQVVRGDSAAYFCASSQGASDNEQFFGPGTRLTVL.

This chain joins TRBV7-2 and TRBJ1-6; D gene ambiguous. Trimming removed 3 bases at V and 11 bases at J, with 17 bases between. The length of the CDR3 is 15 residues. Germline CDR1 is SGHTA and CDR2 is FQGNSA. CDR3 DNA sequence: TGTGCCAGCAGCTTCAATAGAATGGACCATACACCCCTCCACTTT. Amino acid sequence: CASSFNRMDHTPLHF.